Listed here is a single T cell receptor beta chain. Its antigen is unidentified. The CDR3 extends over 15 amino acids. Germline CDR1 reads MGHRA; CDR2 reads YSYEKL. J gave up 5 bases and V 6 bases, and 9 bases lay outside the gene matches. Repertoires were generated with immunoSEQ multiplex PCR, while TCRdb's copy carries only in-frame clones and drops some. Counted here are 100,000 to 150,000 clones, around nine tenths occurring once; the ten biggest clones make up around 7.2%. The data belong to a study of T cell responses to AZD1222 COVID-19 vaccine. Study outcomes and limitations: Targets within unmutated variant regions were reportedly found for nearly half of spike-specific TCRs. Vaccine-associated CD4 TCRs ranged over spike, dominating at 160-218 and 743-854.

The gene calls are TRBV4-1 and TRBJ1-5; 8 bases align to TRBD1. The specimen comprised peripheral blood, sampled on day 0 of AZD1222 vaccination. The receptor was isolated from an adult in good health. The CDR3 region has the DNA TGCGCCAGCAGTCAGGACAGGGTCCCCTATCAGCCCCAGCATTTT. The encoded protein is CASSQDRVPYQPQHF.